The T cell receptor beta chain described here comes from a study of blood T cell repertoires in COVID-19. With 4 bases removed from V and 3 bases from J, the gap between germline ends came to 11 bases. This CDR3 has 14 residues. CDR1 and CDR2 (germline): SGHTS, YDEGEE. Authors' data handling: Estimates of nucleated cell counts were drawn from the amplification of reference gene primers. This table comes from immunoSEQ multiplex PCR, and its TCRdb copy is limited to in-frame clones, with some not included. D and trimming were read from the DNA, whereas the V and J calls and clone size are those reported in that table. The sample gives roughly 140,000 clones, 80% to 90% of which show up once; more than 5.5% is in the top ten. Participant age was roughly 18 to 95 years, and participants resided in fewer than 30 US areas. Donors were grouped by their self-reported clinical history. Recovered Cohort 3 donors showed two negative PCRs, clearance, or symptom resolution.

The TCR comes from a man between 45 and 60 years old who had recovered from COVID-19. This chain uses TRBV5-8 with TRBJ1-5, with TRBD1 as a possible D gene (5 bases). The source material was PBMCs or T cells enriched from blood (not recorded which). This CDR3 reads CASSPRQTNQPQHF. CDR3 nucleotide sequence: TGTGCCAGCAGCCCACGACAGACCAATCAGCCCCAGCATTTT.